One and the same sample provided the 12 T cell receptor beta chains below, sequenced in a study of CXCR3-negative and CXCR3-positive naive CD8 T cells. Researchers prepared the TRB cDNA libraries using 5' RACE with UMI labels. From the 5' RACE reads, TCRdb lists one entry per CDR3 protein and no DNA. The listing records 100,000 or so distinct CDR3 sequences. Sample: naive CXCR3- CD8+ T cells from blood. Specified subset: CD45RO-CCR7+CD27+CD95- naive CD8+ T cells lacking CXCR3 (TNR3-). These receptors were obtained from a human donor in good health. Some clones in this sample may be carry-over from other donors' samples.

The chain uses TRBV3-1 and TRBJ2-1; TCRdb's D call, TRBD1, is unchecked because there is no DNA. CDR1 LGHDT and CDR2 YNNKEL come from the germline V gene (reference sequence). The CDR3 is 17 amino acids. CDR3 amino acids: CASSQDLSGAPYNEQFF.

The chain joins TRBV27 to TRBJ2-3. Germline V gives CDR1 MNHEY, CDR2 SMNVEV (reference sequence). The CDR3 is 11 amino acids. CDR3 residues: CASASSDTQYF.

The rearrangement joins TRBV3-1 to TRBJ2-1. The CDR3 consists of 16 residues. Germline-derived CDR1 and CDR2 are LGHDT and YNNKEL (reference sequence). CDR3 amino acids: CASSQDLLGAYNEQFF.

V usage is TRBV7-2 and J usage is TRBJ1-4; lacking DNA, the TRBD1 call made by TCRdb goes unchecked. The CDR3 totals 14 residues. Looked up from germline, CDR1 is SGHTA and CDR2 is FQGNSA. The CDR3 loop is CASSSRGGWEKLFF.

The chain carries TRBV5-5 and TRBJ2-3; TCRdb calls TRBD2, which cannot be checked without DNA. Germline V lookup: CDR1 SGHKS, CDR2 YYEKEE (reference sequence). This CDR3 region has 13 residues. The CDR3 spells CASSLGSGTRGYF.

The chain combines TRBV11-2 with TRBJ2-1; TCRdb designates TRBD2, a call that cannot be tested without DNA. Germline V CDR1 and CDR2: SGHAT, FQNNGV. This CDR3 spans 19 amino acids. CDR3 region: CASSFFGADGRSSYNEQFF.

The genes are TRBV28 and TRBJ2-5; with no DNA, the TCRdb D assignment of TRBD1 cannot be verified. CDR3 length: 17 amino acids. CDR1 and CDR2 from the germline V gene are MDHEN and SYDVKM. The CDR3: CASSYPTGQGQQETQYF.

The gene calls are TRBV4-3 and TRBJ2-2. This CDR3 comprises 16 residues. CDR1 is LGHNA, CDR2 YSLEER, per germline. The CDR3: CASSPGWAGNTGELFF.

V gene TRBV6-4 combines with J gene TRBJ2-2; TCRdb lists TRBD1, though no DNA is available to test this call. The CDR3 runs to 17 residues. Germline CDR1 and CDR2: MRHNA and SNTAGT. The CDR3 loop reads CASSDSGGTGNTGELFF.

V gene TRBV6-5 combines with J gene TRBJ2-7; TCRdb names TRBD1, which stays unverified in the absence of DNA. There are 12 residues in the CDR3. Germline V gives CDR1 MNHEY, CDR2 SVGAGI. Here the CDR3 reads CASTQGPYEQYF.

The J gene is TRBJ2-4, the V gene TRBV2; as DNA is missing, the TRBD1 call by TCRdb cannot be tested. CDR1 is SNHLY and CDR2 is FYNNEI in the germline V gene. CDR3 length equals 16 residues. The CDR3 loop is CASRGTGTKAKNIQYF.

V gene TRBV3-1 combines with J gene TRBJ1-1; with no DNA, the TCRdb D assignment of TRBD1 cannot be verified. CDR1 is LGHDT and CDR2 is YNNKEL in the germline V gene (reference sequence). The CDR3 runs 14 residues. CDR3: CASSPEGLNTEAFF.